The T cell receptor (beta chain) described here comes from a study of CD8 T cells in Susac syndrome. When the RNA was reverse transcribed, random hexamers were used with an input of roughly 0.45 to 1 ug. The authors amplified TCR beta CDR3 across 54 Vbeta and 13 Jbeta using immunoSEQ multiplex PCR. TCRdb processed the immunoSEQ multiplex PCR reads anew with MiXCR; each CDR3 protein has one entry. The table shows 100,000 to 150,000 distinct CDR3 sequences, with roughly 94% occurring only once. V shed 6 bases and J shed 9 bases, with 9 bases lying between them. The CDR3 loop spans 11 amino acids. Per germline, CDR1 MNHEY and CDR2 SMNVEV (reference sequence). Findings of the study overall: Expansion of Susac CD8+ clones peaked in TEMRA cells and in active patients.

FACS enriched CD8+ TEMRA cells, while bulk CD8+ and CD4+ were negatively isolated. As concerns this clonotype: Its antigen is not known.

Sequences were obtained from CD8+ T cells from PBMCs. The chain links TRBV27 to TRBJ2-1; the D gene is possibly TRBD1 (5 bases). The receptor's source is a human donor with Susac syndrome. CDR3 bases: TGTGCCAGCAGGTGGGGCTCTGAGCAGTTCTTC. Residues: CASRWGSEQFF.